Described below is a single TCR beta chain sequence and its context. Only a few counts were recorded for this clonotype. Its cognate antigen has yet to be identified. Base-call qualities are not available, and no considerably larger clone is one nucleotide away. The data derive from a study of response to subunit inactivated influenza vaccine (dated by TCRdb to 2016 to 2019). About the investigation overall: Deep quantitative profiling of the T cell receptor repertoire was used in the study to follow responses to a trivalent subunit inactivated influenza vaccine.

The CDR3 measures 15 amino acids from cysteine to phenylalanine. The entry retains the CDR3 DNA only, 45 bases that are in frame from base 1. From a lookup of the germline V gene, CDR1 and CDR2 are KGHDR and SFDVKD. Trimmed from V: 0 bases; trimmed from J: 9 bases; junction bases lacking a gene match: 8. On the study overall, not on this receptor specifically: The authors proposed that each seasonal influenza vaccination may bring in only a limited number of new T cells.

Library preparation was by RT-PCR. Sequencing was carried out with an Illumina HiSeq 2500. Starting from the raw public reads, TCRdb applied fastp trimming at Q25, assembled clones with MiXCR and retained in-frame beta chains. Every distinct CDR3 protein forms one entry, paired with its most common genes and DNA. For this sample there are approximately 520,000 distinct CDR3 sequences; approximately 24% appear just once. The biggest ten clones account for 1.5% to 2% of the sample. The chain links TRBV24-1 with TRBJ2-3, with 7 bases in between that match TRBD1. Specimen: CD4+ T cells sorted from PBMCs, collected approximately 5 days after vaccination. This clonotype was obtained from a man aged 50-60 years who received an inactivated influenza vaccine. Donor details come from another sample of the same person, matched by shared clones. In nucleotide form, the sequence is TGTGCCACCAGTGATTTGCGACAGGGTTTTGGCACGCAGTATTTT. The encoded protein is CATSDLRQGFGTQYF.